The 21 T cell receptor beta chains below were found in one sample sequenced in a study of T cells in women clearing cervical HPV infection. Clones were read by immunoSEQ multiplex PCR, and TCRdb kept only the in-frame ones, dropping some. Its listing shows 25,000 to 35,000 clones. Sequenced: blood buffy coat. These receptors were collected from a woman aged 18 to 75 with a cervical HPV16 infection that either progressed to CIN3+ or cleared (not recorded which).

The CDR3 region is CSVTETYGYTF. The part of the CDR3 DNA that was read is TGCAGCGTTACAGAGACCTATGGC. This chain connects TRBV29-1 to TRBJ1-2; D is unresolved. The missing CDR3 end, 3 residues past where the read stops, is filled in from the germline J gene. The V gene lost 5 bases and the J gene lost 4 bases, with 8 bases spanning the gap. This CDR3 spans 11 amino acids. From germline, CDR1 is SQVTM and CDR2 ANQGSEA.

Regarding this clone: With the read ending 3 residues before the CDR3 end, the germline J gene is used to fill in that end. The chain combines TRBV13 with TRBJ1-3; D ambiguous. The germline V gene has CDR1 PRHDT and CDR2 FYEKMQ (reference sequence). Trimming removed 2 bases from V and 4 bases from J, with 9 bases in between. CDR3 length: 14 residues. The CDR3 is CASSLTVQGNTIYF. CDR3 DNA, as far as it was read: TGTGCCAGCAGCTTAACCGTCCAGGGAAACACC.

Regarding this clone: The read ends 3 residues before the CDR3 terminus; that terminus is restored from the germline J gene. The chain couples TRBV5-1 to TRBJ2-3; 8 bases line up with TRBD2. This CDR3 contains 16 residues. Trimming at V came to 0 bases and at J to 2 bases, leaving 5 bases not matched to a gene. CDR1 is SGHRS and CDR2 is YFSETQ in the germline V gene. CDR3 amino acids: CASSLVSGGFTDTQYF. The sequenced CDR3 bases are TGCGCCAGCAGCTTGGTAAGCGGGGGATTCACAGATACG.

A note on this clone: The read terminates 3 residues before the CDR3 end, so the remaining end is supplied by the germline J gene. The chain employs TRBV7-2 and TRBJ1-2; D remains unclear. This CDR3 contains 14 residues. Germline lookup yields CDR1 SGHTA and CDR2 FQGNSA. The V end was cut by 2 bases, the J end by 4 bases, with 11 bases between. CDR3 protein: CASSLISQSYGYTF. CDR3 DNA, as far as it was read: TGTGCCAGCAGCTTAATTTCACAGTCCTATGGC.

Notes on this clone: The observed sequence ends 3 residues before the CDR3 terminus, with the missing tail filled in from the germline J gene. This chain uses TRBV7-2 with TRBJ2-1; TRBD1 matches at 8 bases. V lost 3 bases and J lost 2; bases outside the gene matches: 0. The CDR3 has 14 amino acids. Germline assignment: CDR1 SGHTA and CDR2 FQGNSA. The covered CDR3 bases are TGTGCCAGCAGCTTCAGGGGGCCCTACAATGAG. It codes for CASSFRGPYNE. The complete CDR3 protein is CASSFRGPYNEQFF.

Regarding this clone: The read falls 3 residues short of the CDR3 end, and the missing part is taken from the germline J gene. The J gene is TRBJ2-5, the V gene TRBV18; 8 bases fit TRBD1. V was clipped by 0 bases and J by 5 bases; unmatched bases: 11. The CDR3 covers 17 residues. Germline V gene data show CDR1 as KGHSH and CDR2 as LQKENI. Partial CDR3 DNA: TGTGCCAGCTCACCACCGATCGGACAGGGTTCTGGGGAGACC. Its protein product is CASSPPIGQGSGET. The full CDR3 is CASSPPIGQGSGETQYF.

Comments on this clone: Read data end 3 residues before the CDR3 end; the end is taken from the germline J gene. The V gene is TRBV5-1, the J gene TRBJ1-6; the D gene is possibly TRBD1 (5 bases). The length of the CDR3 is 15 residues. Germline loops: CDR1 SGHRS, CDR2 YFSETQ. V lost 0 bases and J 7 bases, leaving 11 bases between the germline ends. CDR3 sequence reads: CASSLAQVGNSPLHF. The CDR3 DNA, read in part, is TGCGCCAGCAGCTTGGCACAGGTTGGGAATTCACCC.

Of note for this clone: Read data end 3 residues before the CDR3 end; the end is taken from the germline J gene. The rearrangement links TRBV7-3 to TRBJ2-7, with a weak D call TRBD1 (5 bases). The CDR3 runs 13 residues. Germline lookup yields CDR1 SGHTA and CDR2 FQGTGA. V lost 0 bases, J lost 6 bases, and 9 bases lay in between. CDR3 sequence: CASSLTGPSEQYF. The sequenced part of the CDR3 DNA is TGTGCCAGCAGCTTAACGGGGCCCTCCGAG.

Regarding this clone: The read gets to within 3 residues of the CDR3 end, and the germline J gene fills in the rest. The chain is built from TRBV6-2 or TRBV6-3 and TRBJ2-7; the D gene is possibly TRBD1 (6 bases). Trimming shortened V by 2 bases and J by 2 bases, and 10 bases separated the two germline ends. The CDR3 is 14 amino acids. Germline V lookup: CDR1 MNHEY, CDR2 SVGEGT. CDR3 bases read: TGTGCCAGCAGTTACACAGGGCATGCCTACGAG. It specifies CASSYTGHAYE. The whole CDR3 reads CASSYTGHAYEQYF.

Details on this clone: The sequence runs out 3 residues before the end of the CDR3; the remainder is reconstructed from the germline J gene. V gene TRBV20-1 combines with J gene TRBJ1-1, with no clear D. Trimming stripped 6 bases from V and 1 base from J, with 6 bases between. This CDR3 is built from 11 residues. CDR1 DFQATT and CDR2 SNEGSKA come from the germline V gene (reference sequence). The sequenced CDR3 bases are TGCAGTGCCCCAGAGAACACTGAA. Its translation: CSAPENTE. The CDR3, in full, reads CSAPENTEAFF.

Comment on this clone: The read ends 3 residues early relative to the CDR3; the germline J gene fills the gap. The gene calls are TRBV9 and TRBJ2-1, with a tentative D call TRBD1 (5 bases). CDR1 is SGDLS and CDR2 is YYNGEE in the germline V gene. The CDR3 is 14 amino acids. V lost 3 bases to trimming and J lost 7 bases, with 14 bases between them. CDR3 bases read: TGTGCCAGCAGCGCGAAGAATAGGGGTAATGAG. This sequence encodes CASSAKNRGNE. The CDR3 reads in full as CASSAKNRGNEQFF.

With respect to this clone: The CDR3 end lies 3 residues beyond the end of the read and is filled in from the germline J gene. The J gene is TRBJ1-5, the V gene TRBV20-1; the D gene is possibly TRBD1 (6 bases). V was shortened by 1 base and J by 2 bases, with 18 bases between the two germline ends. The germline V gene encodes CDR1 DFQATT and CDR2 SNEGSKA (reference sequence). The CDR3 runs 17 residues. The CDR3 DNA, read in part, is TGCAGTGCTAGAGTAGGGGGGGCGGCAGGGGGCAATCAGCCC. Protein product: CSARVGGAAGGNQP. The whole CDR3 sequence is CSARVGGAAGGNQPQHF.

CDR3 protein: CASSIDLGTGYNDYTF. The CDR3 DNA, read in part, is TGTGCCAGTAGTATAGACCTCGGGACAGGCTACAATGAC. J is TRBJ1-2 and V is TRBV19; 8 bases are shared with TRBD1. Read coverage stops 3 residues before the CDR3 terminus; the germline J gene supplies the remainder. CDR3 length: 16 residues. From germline, CDR1 is LNHDA and CDR2 SQIVND (reference sequence).

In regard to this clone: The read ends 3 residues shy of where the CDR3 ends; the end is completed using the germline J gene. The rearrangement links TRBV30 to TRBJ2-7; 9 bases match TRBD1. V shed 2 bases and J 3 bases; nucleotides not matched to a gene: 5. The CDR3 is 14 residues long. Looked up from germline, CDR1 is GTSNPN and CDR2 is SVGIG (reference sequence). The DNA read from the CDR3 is TGTGCCTGGAGTTACGGGACAGGGAACTACGAG. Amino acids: CAWSYGTGNYE. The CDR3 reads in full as CAWSYGTGNYEQYF.

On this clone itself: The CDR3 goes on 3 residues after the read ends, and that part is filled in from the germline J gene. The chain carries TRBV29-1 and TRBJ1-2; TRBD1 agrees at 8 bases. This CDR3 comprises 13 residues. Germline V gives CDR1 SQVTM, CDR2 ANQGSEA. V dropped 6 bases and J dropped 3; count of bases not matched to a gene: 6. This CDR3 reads CSVQGGSYYGYTF. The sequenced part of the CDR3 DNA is TGCAGCGTACAGGGGGGTTCCTACTATGGC.

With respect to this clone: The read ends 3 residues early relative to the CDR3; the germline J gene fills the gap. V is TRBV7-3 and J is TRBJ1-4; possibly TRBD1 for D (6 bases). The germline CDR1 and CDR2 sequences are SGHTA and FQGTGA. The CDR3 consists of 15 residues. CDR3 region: CASSLVGGYNSPLFF. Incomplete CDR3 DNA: TGTGCCAGCAGCCTAGTAGGGGGATATAATTCACCA.

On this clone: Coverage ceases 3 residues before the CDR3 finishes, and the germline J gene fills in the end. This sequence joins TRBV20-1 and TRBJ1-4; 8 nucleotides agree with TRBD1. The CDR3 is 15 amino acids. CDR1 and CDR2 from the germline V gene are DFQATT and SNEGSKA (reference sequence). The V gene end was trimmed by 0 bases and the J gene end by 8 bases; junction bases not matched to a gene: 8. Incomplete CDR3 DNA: TGCAGTGCTAGAGACCCGGGACAGGTTTCCGAAAAA. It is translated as CSARDPGQVSEK. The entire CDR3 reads CSARDPGQVSEKLFF.

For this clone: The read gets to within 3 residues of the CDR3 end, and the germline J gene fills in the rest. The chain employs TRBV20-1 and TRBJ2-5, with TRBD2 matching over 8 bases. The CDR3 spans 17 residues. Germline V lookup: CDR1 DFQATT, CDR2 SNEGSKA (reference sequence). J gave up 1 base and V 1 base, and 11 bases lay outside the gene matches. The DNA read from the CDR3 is TGCAGTGCTAGAGTTGGATGGCGGGGGGCGTTCCAAGAGACC. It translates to CSARVGWRGAFQET. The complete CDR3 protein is CSARVGWRGAFQETQYF.

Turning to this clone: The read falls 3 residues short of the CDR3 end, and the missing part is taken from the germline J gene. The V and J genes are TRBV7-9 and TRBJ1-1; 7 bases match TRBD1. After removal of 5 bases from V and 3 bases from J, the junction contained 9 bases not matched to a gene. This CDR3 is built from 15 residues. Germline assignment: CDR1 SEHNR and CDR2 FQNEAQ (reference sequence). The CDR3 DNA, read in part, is TGTGCCAGCAGCCCAACAGGGGCCGGGTACACTGAA. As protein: CASSPTGAGYTE. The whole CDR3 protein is CASSPTGAGYTEAFF.

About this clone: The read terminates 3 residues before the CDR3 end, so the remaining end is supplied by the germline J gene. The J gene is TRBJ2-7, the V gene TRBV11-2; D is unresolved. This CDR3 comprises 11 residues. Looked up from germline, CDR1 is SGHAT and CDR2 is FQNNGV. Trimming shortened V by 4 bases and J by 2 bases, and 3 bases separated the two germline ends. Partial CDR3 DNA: TGTGCCAGCAGCTCAACCTACGAG. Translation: CASSSTYE. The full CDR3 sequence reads CASSSTYEQYF.

The DNA read from the CDR3 is TGCGCCAGCAGCTTGGGGTCTATCACAGATACG. Its translation is CASSLGSITDT. The CDR3, in full, reads CASSLGSITDTQYF. This chain links TRBV5-1 with TRBJ2-3, with D uncertain. The CDR3 end falls 3 residues outside the read, so it is completed with the germline J gene. The CDR3 runs 14 residues. V was pared by 0 bases and J by 2 bases, with 7 bases between. Germline V lookup: CDR1 SGHRS, CDR2 YFSETQ.